The T cell receptor beta chain described here comes from a study of patients and donors after allogeneic stem cell transplantation (dated by TCRdb to the early 2020s). The library came from RT-PCR. The data were produced on a NextSeq 550. TCRdb itself trimmed the public reads at Q25 with fastp, ran MiXCR and retained productive beta chains. Identical CDR3 protein sequences are pooled into one entry, listed with their most common genes and DNA. In this sample the table shows more than 850,000 distinct CDR3 sequences, around 17% of which occur a single time. Jointly, the top ten make up 5% to 6.5% of the sample. The junction shows trimming of 7 bases on V and 4 bases on J, and the gene matches do not reach 8 bases of it. The CDR1 and CDR2 encoded by the germline V gene are SQVTM and ANQGSEA. Including the terminal cysteine and phenylalanine, the CDR3 comprises 14 residues. Only CDR3 DNA is held: 42 bases, read in frame from base 1.

This clonotype was detected many times. This clone's antigen is unknown. Per-base qualities were not stored, and no clone one base away is much larger. This chain is built from TRBV29-1 and TRBJ2-5; TRBD1 matches 11 bases in the middle. The source of this sequence is a human donor who was either an allogeneic HSCT recipient or a stem cell or donor lymphocyte infusion donor (not recorded which). It is not recorded whose cells these are; they may come from a transplant donor. The specimen was blood, either unsorted or a sorted T cell fraction (not recorded which). The CDR3 sequence is CSALQGQGVETQYF. The nucleotides read TGCAGCGCCTTACAGGGACAGGGGGTAGAGACCCAGTACTTC.